This T cell receptor (beta chain) was captured by sequencing in a study of T cell responses to AZD1222 COVID-19 vaccine. With respect to this clone: Its antigen is undetermined.

Study conclusions and caveats: Researchers report vaccine-associated CD4 TCRs spanning spike, with dominance at 160-218 and 743-854. Variant regions that are unmutated are reportedly the target of nearly half of spike-specific TCRs. Clonal diversity was possibly underestimated, and the donors were mostly white British, with more females.

Only in-frame clones appear in the TCRdb table, and some are missing; sequencing was by immunoSEQ multiplex PCR. The repertoire includes roughly 100,000 clones, roughly 90% of them detected once, and about 26% sits in the top ten. V lost 1 base, J lost 4 bases, and 10 bases lay in between. Germline V CDR1 and CDR2: SGHTA, FQGNSA. This CDR3 is built from 15 residues. The chain joins TRBV7-2 to TRBJ1-4; unclear D gene. The sequences come from peripheral blood, collected on day 0 of AZD1222 vaccination. The source of this sequence is an adult in good health. CDR3 loop: CASSLESGSNEKLFF. CDR3 coding DNA: TGTGCCAGCAGCTTAGAATCGGGTAGTAATGAAAAACTGTTTTTT.